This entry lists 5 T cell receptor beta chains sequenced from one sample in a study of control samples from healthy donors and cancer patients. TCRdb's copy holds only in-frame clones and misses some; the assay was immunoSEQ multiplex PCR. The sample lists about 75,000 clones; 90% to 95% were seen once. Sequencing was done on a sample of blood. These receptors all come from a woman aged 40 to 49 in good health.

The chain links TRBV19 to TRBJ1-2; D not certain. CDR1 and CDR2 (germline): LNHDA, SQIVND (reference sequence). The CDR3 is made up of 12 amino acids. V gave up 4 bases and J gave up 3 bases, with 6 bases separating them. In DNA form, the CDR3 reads TGTGCCAGTAGTAGACGGGACTATGGCTACACCTTC. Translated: CASSRRDYGYTF.

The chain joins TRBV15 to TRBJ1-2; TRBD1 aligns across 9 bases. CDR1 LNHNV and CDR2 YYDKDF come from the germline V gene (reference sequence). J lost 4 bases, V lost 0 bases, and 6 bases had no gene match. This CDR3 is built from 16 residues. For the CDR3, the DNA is TGTGCCACCAGCAGAGACAACAGGGGGCCCACCTATGGCTACACCTTC. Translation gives CATSRDNRGPTYGYTF.

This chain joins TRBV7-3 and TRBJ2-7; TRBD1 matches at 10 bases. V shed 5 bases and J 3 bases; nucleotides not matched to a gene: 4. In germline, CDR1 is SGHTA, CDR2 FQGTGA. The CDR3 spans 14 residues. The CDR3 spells CASSAGTGDYEQYF. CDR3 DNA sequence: TGTGCCAGCAGCGCCGGGACAGGGGACTACGAGCAGTACTTC. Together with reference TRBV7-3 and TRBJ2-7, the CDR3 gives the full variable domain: GAGVSQTPSNKVTEKGKYVELRCDPISGHTALYWYRQSLGQGPEFLIYFQGTGAADDSGLPNDRFFAVRPEGSVSTLKIQRTERGDSAVYLCASSAGTGDYEQYFGPGTRLTVT.

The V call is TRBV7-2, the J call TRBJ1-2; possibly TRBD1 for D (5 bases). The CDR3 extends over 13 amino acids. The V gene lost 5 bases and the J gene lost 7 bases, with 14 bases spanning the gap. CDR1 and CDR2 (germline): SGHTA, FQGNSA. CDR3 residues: CASSPSEGFGYTF. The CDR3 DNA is TGTGCCAGCAGCCCTAGTGAGGGGTTTGGCTACACCTTC.

The CDR3 bases are TGTGCCAGCGGTTGGGACAGAAACTACGAGCAGTACTTC. Translating it yields CASGWDRNYEQYF. The chain links TRBV6-2 or TRBV6-3 to TRBJ2-7; 7 positions agree with TRBD1. Looked up from germline, CDR1 is MNHEY and CDR2 is SVGEGT. The CDR3 length is 13 residues. V lost 8 bases, J lost 3 bases, and 7 bases stayed unmatched.